This TCR beta chain was identified during a study of T cell changes during pregnancy in multiple sclerosis. Clones were read by immunoSEQ multiplex PCR, and TCRdb kept only the in-frame ones, dropping some. The sample holds 20,000 to 25,000 clones, about 88% seen once. From germline, CDR1 is MNHEY and CDR2 SMNVEV (reference sequence). V shed 3 bases, J shed 3 bases, and the junction held 10 bases outside the gene matches. CDR3 size: 18 residues. The sequence was obtained from a female donor with multiple sclerosis, enrolled in a pregnancy study. Sequencing used CD8+ T cells from peripheral blood mononuclear cells, obtained after pregnancy. This chain connects TRBV27 to TRBJ2-3; 12 bases match TRBD2. The CDR3 DNA follows: TGTGCCAGCAGTTTGGTTGGGGCAGGGACTAGCGGGACAGATACGCAGTATTTT. This codes for CASSLVGAGTSGTDTQYF.